This TCR beta chain was retrieved from a study of beta chain features in type 1 diabetes. Concerning this clone itself: As yet, its antigen is unknown.

Of the isolated RNA, all was reverse transcribed, and so the sequenced material was expressed TCRB transcripts. About 3.57 million reads per sample were averaged for naive, central memory and regulatory samples. The data were produced by immunoSEQ multiplex PCR, yet TCRdb's version contains in-frame clones alone and is incomplete. The data show about 120,000 clones, roughly 15% seen once. Study conclusions and caveats: Moderate yet significant TCRB CDR3 shortening was seen in Type 1 diabetes patients in all four CD4+ subsets. TCRB rearrangement may or may not be influenced by HLA type; here this remained unresolved.

The TCR was taken from a man aged 30-40 years with type 1 diabetes. The specimen sequenced was central memory CD4+ T cells from blood.

Here the CDR3 DNA reads TGTGCCAGCAGGCTAGGAGGGGGCTCGGTTAATTCACCCCTCCACTTT. Its translation is CASRLGGGSVNSPLHF. The chain is built from TRBV7-9 and TRBJ1-6; 7 nucleotides line up with TRBD1. The CDR3 runs 16 residues. The ends lost 6 bases at V and 6 bases at J; junction bases unmatched: 11. Germline V gene lookup returns CDR1 SEHNR and CDR2 FQNEAQ (reference sequence).